This T cell receptor beta chain appears in the sequencing data of a study of blood T cells in healthy people across ages. Deletions cut 2 bases from V and 2 bases from J, with 15 bases between. The CDR3 consists of 16 residues. CDR1 is LGHNA, CDR2 YNFKEQ, per germline. It was with a sample-barcoded 5' primer and a J-beta primer mix that a second PCR of about 6 to 12 cycles was run. TCRdb fed the 5' RACE reads into MiXCR, producing one record per CDR3 protein. The sample carries around 970,000 distinct CDR3 sequences, roughly half recorded once. This clonotype showed up just a few times. V and J are TRBV4-2 and TRBJ1-1; possible D gene TRBD1, 5 bases. The TCR was taken from a woman aged 55 to 70 in good health. Sequences were obtained from blood. CDR3 in DNA: TGTGCCAGCAGCCAATGGGGAGGAGGGGCAAACACTGAAGCTTTCTTT. Protein sequence: CASSQWGGGANTEAFF.